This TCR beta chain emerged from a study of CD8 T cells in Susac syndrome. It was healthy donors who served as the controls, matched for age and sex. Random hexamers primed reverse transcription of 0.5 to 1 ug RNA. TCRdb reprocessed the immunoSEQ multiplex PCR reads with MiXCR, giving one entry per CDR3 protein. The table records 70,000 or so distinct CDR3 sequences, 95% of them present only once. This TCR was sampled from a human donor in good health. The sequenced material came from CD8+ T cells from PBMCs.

The chain's CDR3 is CATSSGGVTYNEQFF. The CDR3 DNA sequence: TGTGCCACCAGCAGCGGGGGAGTCACCTACAATGAGCAGTTCTTC. This chain links TRBV15 with TRBJ2-1, with a weak D call TRBD2 (6 bases). In germline, CDR1 is LNHNV, CDR2 YYDKDF (reference sequence). The length of the CDR3 is 15 residues. The germline V and J ends were trimmed by 3 bases and 2 bases, with 11 bases remaining between them.